This TCR beta chain came from a study of neoadjuvant nivolumab and ipilimumab in lung cancer. Study-level background: Patients got nivolumab 3 mg/kg on days 1, 15 and 29; combination added ipilimumab 1 mg/kg day 1.

The protocol was immunoSEQ multiplex PCR, while the TCRdb copy is restricted to in-frame clones and leaves out a portion. The sample shows 7,000 to 9,500 clones, about 80% of them seen only once. The CDR3 contains 13 residues. Germline-derived CDR1 and CDR2 are SGHVS and FQNEAQ. Trimming removed 0 bases at V and 10 bases at J, with 12 bases between. Study-wide findings and caveats: Resected-tumor TCR richness correlated positively with pretherapy blood richness.

Concerning this clone: Its specificity is unknown.

Sample: tumor tissue, taken after neoadjuvant nivolumab, alone or with ipilimumab, at or shortly before surgery. V usage is TRBV7-8 and J usage is TRBJ1-1; D is uncertain. The receptor comes from an adult with non-small cell lung cancer. CDR3 DNA sequence: TGTGCCAGCAGCTTAGCTCCGGAGGGTGTAGCTTTCTTT. It is translated as CASSLAPEGVAFF.